This T cell receptor (beta chain) was sequenced during a study of T cell responses to AZD1222 COVID-19 vaccine. Sequencing was performed with immunoSEQ multiplex PCR; in TCRdb, only in-frame clones are kept and a portion is missing. The sample carries 120,000 or so clones, approximately 86% recorded once. Second-dose intervals of approximately 4 or approximately 12 weeks were pooled. V was clipped by 2 bases and J by 9 bases, with 15 bases between them. Germline V gives CDR1 SGHRS, CDR2 YFSETQ. This CDR3 is built from 15 residues. The sequence derives from an adult who received the AZD1222 COVID-19 vaccine. Specimen: peripheral blood, collected 28 days after the second AZD1222 dose. This sequence joins TRBV5-1 and TRBJ1-6; D ambiguous. The CDR3 DNA reads as TGCGCCAGCAGCTTCGTCGGGGATTTGGGTTCACCCCTCCACTTT. Its protein is CASSFVGDLGSPLHF.